These 16 T cell receptor beta chains were sequenced from one sample in a study of read filtering for tumor transcriptome and immune sequencing. The library was built from around 380 ng RNA with molecular barcoded adaptors for alpha/delta and beta/gamma chains. TCRdb redid the calling of the reads with MiXCR, one entry per CDR3 protein. The data contain some 22,000 distinct CDR3 sequences, approximately 15% of them seen just once; the ten biggest clones take up about 70%. What was sequenced was a population of CD138-negative cells sorted from bone marrow. The receptors originated from a donor over 35 with multiple myeloma.

As regards this clonotype: It may be a read error: a sequence one base away is much more abundant. The CDR3 does not end in the conserved phenylalanine or tryptophan, so this is likely a read error. V and J are TRBV28 and TRBJ2-5; 11 nucleotides match TRBD2. The germline V gene encodes CDR1 MDHEN and CDR2 SYDVKM. This CDR3 is 15 amino acids long. J gave up 5 bases and V 4 bases, and 6 bases lay outside the gene matches. CDR3 nucleotides: TGTGCCAGCAGTTCACTAGCGGGAGTCGGTGAGACCCAGTACTCC. The encoded protein is CASSSLAGVGETQYS.

V and J are TRBV20-1 and TRBJ2-1; tentative D call: TRBD2 (6 bases). The V and J ends lost 3 bases and 8 bases respectively, with 23 bases between them. The length of the CDR3 is 16 residues. In germline, CDR1 is DFQATT, CDR2 SNEGSKA (reference sequence). CDR3 nucleotides: TGCAGTGCTAGGCCACAACTAGCAAAGTCGACGGATGAGCAGTTCTTC. Residues: CSARPQLAKSTDEQFF.

This clonotype occurred a few times. A read error may explain this, as a much larger clone is one base away. CDR3 nucleotides: TGCAGTGCTAGATTGGGACTAGCGGGAGCCCACGAGCAGTACTTC. This encodes CSARLGLAGAHEQYF. V is TRBV20-1 and J is TRBJ2-7; 14 bases map to TRBD2. The CDR3 is 15 amino acids. CDR1 and CDR2 (germline): DFQATT, SNEGSKA (reference sequence). V shed 2 bases, J shed 5 bases, and the junction held 5 bases outside the gene matches.

Concerning this clonotype: This sequence may be a read error, since a much larger clone differs from it by one base. The gene calls are TRBV11-2 and TRBJ2-5; weak D call: TRBD2 (5 bases). The CDR3 totals 13 residues. Germline loops: CDR1 SGHAT, CDR2 FQNNGV. V was shortened by 11 bases and J by 5 bases, with 18 bases between the two germline ends. The CDR3 sequence is CAGTPGYAETQYF. In DNA, the CDR3 is TGTGCCGGCACACCGGGGTACGCGGAGACCCAGTACTTC.

This clonotype was seen ten or more times. This chain joins TRBV7-9 and TRBJ2-2, with 10 nucleotides matching TRBD2. CDR1 is SEHNR, CDR2 FQNEAQ, per germline (reference sequence). The CDR3 extends over 16 amino acids. J was trimmed by 4 bases and V by 6 bases; bases with no gene match: 8. This CDR3 is CASRPPGLATTGELFF. Here the CDR3 DNA reads TGTGCCAGCAGACCTCCGGGACTAGCGACCACCGGGGAGCTGTTTTTT.

This clonotype has at least ten counts. V is TRBV24-1 and J is TRBJ2-2; 8 bases are shared with TRBD1. The V and J ends lost 8 bases and 0 bases, in that order; junction bases with no gene match: 1. Germline V gene data show CDR1 as KGHDR and CDR2 as SFDVKD. CDR3 length: 14 amino acids. This CDR3 reads CATMDRANTGELFF. In DNA form, the CDR3 reads TGTGCCACCATGGACAGGGCGAACACCGGGGAGCTGTTTTTT.

The CDR3 loop reads CSAPLGLGQETQYF. For the CDR3, the DNA is TGCAGTGCTCCCCTCGGACTAGGGCAAGAGACCCAGTACTTC. The chain carries TRBV20-1 and TRBJ2-5; 7 bases are shared with TRBD2. This CDR3 contains 14 residues. V dropped 5 bases and J dropped 2; count of bases not matched to a gene: 8. Germline lookup yields CDR1 DFQATT and CDR2 SNEGSKA (reference sequence).

This clonotype was recorded many times. The chain couples TRBV28 to TRBJ1-1; TRBD1 might be the D (5 bases). V was trimmed by 5 bases and J by 8 bases, leaving 12 bases between them. This CDR3 has 12 amino acids. Germline assignment: CDR1 MDHEN and CDR2 SYDVKM. The DNA for the CDR3 is TGTGCCAGCAGTCGAAATGCAGGGGAAGCTTTCTTT. It is translated as CASSRNAGEAFF.

Only a few counts were recorded for this clonotype. This rearrangement joins TRBV29-1 to TRBJ1-2, with no clear D. The CDR3 has 12 residues. V lost 8 bases and J lost 6, with 16 bases in between. Germline V gene data show CDR1 as SQVTM and CDR2 as ANQGSEA. CDR3 bases: TGCAGCCACACCCTAGTGGGTAATGGCTACACCTTC. As protein: CSHTLVGNGYTF.

This clonotype showed up many times. V gene TRBV20-1 combines with J gene TRBJ1-1; D unresolved. Between the trimmed V and J ends, which lost 4 bases and 0 bases, there was a span of 15 bases. Per the germline V gene, CDR1 is DFQATT and CDR2 is SNEGSKA (reference sequence). The CDR3 runs to 15 residues. CDR3 in DNA: TGCAGTGCTATTGGTTATCGGGAAATGAACACTGAAGCTTTCTTT. It specifies CSAIGYREMNTEAFF.

This clonotype was seen ten or more times. The CDR3 sequence is CASLRRKNTEAFF. The CDR3 region has the DNA TGTGCCAGCCTAAGACGGAAGAACACTGAAGCTTTCTTT. V is TRBV6-5 and J is TRBJ1-1, with no clear D. Deletions cut 8 bases from V and 1 base from J, with 11 bases between. This CDR3 has 13 residues. Germline lookup yields CDR1 MNHEY and CDR2 SVGAGI.

Ten or more counts support this clonotype. This rearrangement joins TRBV2 to TRBJ2-3; D ambiguous. V lost 4 bases, J lost 0 bases, and 11 bases lay in between. The CDR3 is 15 residues long. In germline, CDR1 is SNHLY, CDR2 FYNNEI. CDR3 coding DNA: TGTGCCAGCAGTGCGTCGCCAGATAGCACAGATACGCAGTATTTT. Encoded protein: CASSASPDSTDTQYF.

This chain connects TRBV6-5 to TRBJ2-5, with 14 bases lining up with TRBD2. Germline assignment: CDR1 MNHEY and CDR2 SVGAGI. V shed 5 bases and J 0 bases; nucleotides not matched to a gene: 5. This CDR3 region has 17 residues. In DNA form, the CDR3 reads TGTGCCAGCAGTCCCGGGACTAGCGGGAGTAACCAAGAGACCCAGTACTTC. Residues: CASSPGTSGSNQETQYF.

This clonotype was detected ten times or more. V and J are TRBV29-1 and TRBJ2-1, with TRBD1 matching 11 bases. The V gene end was trimmed by 4 bases and the J gene end by 6 bases; junction bases not matched to a gene: 5. CDR3 length: 14 amino acids. Germline CDR1 SQVTM, CDR2 ANQGSEA. The chain's CDR3 is CSVGPGTGGNEQFF. CDR3 bases: TGCAGCGTTGGCCCCGGGACAGGGGGCAATGAGCAGTTCTTC.

This clonotype appeared many times. This chain joins TRBV20-1 and TRBJ2-7; 9 bases are a match to TRBD2. The V segment lost 2 bases and the J segment 4 bases; nucleotides outside the gene matches: 9. The germline V gene has CDR1 DFQATT and CDR2 SNEGSKA (reference sequence). The CDR3 is 15 residues long. CDR3 nucleotide sequence: TGCAGTGCTAGATCATTAGCTGCGGGAGGGTACGAGCAGTACTTC. It specifies CSARSLAAGGYEQYF.

This clonotype was counted ten times or more. The chain employs TRBV2 and TRBJ2-1; TRBD2 matches at 8 bases. The germline V gene encodes CDR1 SNHLY and CDR2 FYNNEI. The CDR3 spans 15 residues. J lost 6 bases, V lost 4 bases, and 8 bases had no gene match. The CDR3 bases are TGTGCCAGCAGTGCTGAGCGGGAGAATTCCAATGAGCAGTTCTTC. Translating it yields CASSAERENSNEQFF.